This TCR beta chain emerged from a study of T cell repertoires in cytomegalovirus infection. This clonotype was detected only a few times. V dropped 7 bases and J dropped 6; count of bases not matched to a gene: 12. Germline V lookup: CDR1 SGHTA, CDR2 FQGTGA. The CDR3 covers 15 residues. TCRdb re-derived calls from the reads in MiXCR, one entry per CDR3 protein. The data show about 490,000 distinct CDR3 sequences, about 30% seen once. The receptor comes from a human donor in good health (CMV status not recorded). Some clones in this sample may be carry-over from other donors' samples. Specimen: PBMCs. The rearrangement links TRBV7-3 to TRBJ2-1, with 7 bases that match TRBD1. The CDR3 spells CASTSMSRDSNEQFF. CDR3 bases: TGTGCCAGCACCTCAATGAGCCGGGACAGCAATGAGCAGTTCTTC. Drawing the rest from reference TRBV7-3 and TRBJ2-1, the complete variable domain is GAGVSQTPSNKVTEKGKYVELRCDPISGHTALYWYRQSLGQGPEFLIYFQGTGAADDSGLPNDRFFAVRPEGSVSTLKIQRTERGDSAVYLCASTSMSRDSNEQFFGPGTRLTVL.